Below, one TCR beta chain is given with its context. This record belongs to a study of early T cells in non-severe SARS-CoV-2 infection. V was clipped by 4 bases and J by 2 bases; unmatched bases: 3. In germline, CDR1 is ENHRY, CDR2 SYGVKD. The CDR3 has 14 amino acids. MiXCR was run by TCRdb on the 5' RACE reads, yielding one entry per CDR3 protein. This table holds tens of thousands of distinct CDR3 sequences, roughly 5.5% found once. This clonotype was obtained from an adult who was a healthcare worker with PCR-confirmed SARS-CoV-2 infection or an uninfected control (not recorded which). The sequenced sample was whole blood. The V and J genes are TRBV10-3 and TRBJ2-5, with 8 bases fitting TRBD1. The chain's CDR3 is CAISGGTGQETQYF. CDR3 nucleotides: TGTGCCATCAGTGGCGGGACAGGACAAGAGACCCAGTACTTC.